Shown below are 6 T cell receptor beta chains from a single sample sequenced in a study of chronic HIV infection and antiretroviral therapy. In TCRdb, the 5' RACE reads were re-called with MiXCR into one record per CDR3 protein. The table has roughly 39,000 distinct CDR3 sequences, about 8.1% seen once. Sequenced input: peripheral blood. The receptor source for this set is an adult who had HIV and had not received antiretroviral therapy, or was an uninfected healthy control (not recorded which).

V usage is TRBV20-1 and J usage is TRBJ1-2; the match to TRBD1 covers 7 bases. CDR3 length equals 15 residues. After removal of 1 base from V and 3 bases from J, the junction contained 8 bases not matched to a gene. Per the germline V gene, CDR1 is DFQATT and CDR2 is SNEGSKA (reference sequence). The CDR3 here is CSARGGRGQHYGYTF. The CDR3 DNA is TGCAGTGCTAGAGGGGGGAGGGGACAGCACTATGGCTACACCTTC.

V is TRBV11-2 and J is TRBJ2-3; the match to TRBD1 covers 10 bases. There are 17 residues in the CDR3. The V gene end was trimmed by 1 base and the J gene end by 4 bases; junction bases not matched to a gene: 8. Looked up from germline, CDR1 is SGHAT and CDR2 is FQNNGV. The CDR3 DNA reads TGTGCCAGCAGCTTAGTCCTGGGACAGGGGCCCCCAGATACGCAGTATTTT. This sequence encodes CASSLVLGQGPPDTQYF.

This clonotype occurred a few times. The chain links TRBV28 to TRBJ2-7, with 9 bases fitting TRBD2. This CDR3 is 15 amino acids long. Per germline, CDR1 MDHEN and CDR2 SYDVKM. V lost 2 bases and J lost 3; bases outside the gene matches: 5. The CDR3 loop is CASSLPTSGFYEQYF. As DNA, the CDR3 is TGTGCCAGCAGTTTACCGACTAGCGGATTCTACGAGCAGTACTTC.

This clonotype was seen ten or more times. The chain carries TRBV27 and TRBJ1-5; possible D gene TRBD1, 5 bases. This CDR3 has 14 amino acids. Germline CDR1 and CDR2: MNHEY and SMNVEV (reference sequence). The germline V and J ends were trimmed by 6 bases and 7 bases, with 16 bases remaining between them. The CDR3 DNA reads TGTGCCAGCAGGCCCATTCCCGGGGGGCAGCCCCAGCATTTT. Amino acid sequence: CASRPIPGGQPQHF.

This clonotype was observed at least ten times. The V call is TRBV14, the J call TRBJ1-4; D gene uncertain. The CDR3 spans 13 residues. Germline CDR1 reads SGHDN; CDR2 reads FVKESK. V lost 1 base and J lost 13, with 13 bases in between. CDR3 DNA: TGTGCCAGCAGCCAAGCCTCAGGCCTCGGACTGTTTTTT. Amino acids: CASSQASGLGLFF.

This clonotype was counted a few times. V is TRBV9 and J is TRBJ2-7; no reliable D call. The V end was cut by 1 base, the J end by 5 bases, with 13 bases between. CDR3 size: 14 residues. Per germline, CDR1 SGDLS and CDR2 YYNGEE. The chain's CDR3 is CASSVTTGFNEQYF. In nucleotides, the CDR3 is TGTGCCAGCAGCGTAACCACGGGCTTTAACGAGCAGTACTTC.